Below are 32 T cell receptor beta chains sequenced from a single sample in a study of cytotoxic CD8 clonotypes in ibrutinib-treated CLL. Data came from immunoSEQ multiplex PCR; TCRdb stores just in-frame clones and leaves some out. The sample has about 89,000 clones, 70% to 80% seen once. Sequenced material: PBMCs, taken after 12 months of ibrutinib treatment. Every receptor here comes from a human donor with chronic lymphocytic leukemia.

This chain uses TRBV30 with TRBJ2-6; a weak D match, TRBD2 (5 bases). This CDR3 is 13 amino acids long. The V gene's germline CDR1 is GTSNPN and CDR2 SVGIG (reference sequence). The CDR3: CAKAGSGANVLTF. The CDR3 DNA sequence: TGTGCAAAGGCGGGCTCTGGGGCCAACGTCCTGACTTTC.

This clone was seen a few times. V usage is TRBV10-1 and J usage is TRBJ1-6; 7 bases agree with TRBD1. CDR1 and CDR2 (germline): WNHNN, SYGVQD (reference sequence). V was clipped by 4 bases and J by 7 bases; unmatched bases: 4. The CDR3 runs to 14 residues. The CDR3 region is CASSGQGNNSPLHF. CDR3 bases: TGCGCCAGCAGTGGACAGGGAAACAATTCACCCCTCCACTTT.

The rearrangement links TRBV27 to TRBJ2-5; 9 bases are a match to TRBD1. This CDR3 region has 15 residues. V lost 4 bases, J lost 7 bases, and 10 bases stayed unmatched. Looked up from germline, CDR1 is MNHEY and CDR2 is SMNVEV (reference sequence). The CDR3 DNA reads TGTGCCAGCAGTTGGGGGACAGGGAGTGAGGCGACCCAGTACTTC. Translating gives CASSWGTGSEATQYF.

The rearrangement links TRBV6-6 to TRBJ1-2; perhaps TRBD1 as D (5 bases). The CDR3 extends over 13 amino acids. V was shortened by 4 bases and J by 6 bases, with 12 bases between the two germline ends. Germline V lookup: CDR1 MNHNY, CDR2 SVGAGI (reference sequence). The CDR3 reads CASSWGAEDGYTF. The CDR3 bases are TGTGCCAGCAGTTGGGGCGCGGAAGATGGCTACACCTTC.

The chain links TRBV10-1 to TRBJ1-2; tentatively, D is TRBD1 (5 bases). The CDR3 is made up of 13 amino acids. Germline loops: CDR1 WNHNN, CDR2 SYGVQD (reference sequence). V was cut by 10 bases and J by 5 bases, with 17 bases left in between. The CDR3 spells CATQPGRTYGYTF. CDR3 DNA: TGCGCCACACAGCCGGGACGGACGTATGGCTACACCTTC.

J is TRBJ2-7 and V is TRBV5-8, with a tentative D call TRBD1 (5 bases). The CDR3 length is 13 residues. Trimming stripped 0 bases from V and 3 bases from J, with 7 bases between. The V gene's germline CDR1 is SGHTS and CDR2 YDEGEE. For the CDR3, the DNA is TGTGCCAGCAGCTTGGCACAGGTCTACGAGCAGTACTTC. This translates into CASSLAQVYEQYF.

The J gene is TRBJ2-1, the V gene TRBV2, with D possibly matching TRBD2 (5 bases). Germline V gene sequence: CDR1 SNHLY, CDR2 FYNNEI. V lost 5 bases and J 4 bases, leaving 6 bases between the germline ends. The CDR3 is 12 amino acids. The CDR3 nucleotides are TGTGCCAGCAGTAGCGGTTACAATGAGCAGTTCTTC. Residues: CASSSGYNEQFF.

The rearrangement joins TRBV6-6 to TRBJ1-3; tentatively, D is TRBD1 (6 bases). CDR3 length: 16 residues. The ends were cut back, 8 bases at V and 0 bases at J, with 17 bases in the middle. CDR1 MNHNY and CDR2 SVGAGI come from the germline V gene (reference sequence). The CDR3 coding sequence is TGTGCCAGCGCGGGACAAGGGGCGAGCTCTGGAAACACCATATATTTT. This encodes CASAGQGASSGNTIYF.

In nucleotides, the CDR3 is TGTGCCATCTCTGGCCACCAAGAGACCCAGTACTTC. It specifies CAISGHQETQYF. The chain links TRBV10-3 to TRBJ2-5, with D uncertain. This CDR3 spans 12 amino acids. In germline, CDR1 is ENHRY, CDR2 SYGVKD. Trimming took 8 bases from V and 0 from J, leaving 7 bases between them.

The chain joins TRBV10-1 to TRBJ2-3; the D gene is possibly TRBD2 (7 bases). The V end was cut by 3 bases, the J end by 2 bases, with 12 bases between. Germline CDR1 and CDR2: WNHNN and SYGVQD (reference sequence). This CDR3 comprises 15 residues. CDR3 nucleotide sequence: TGCGCCAGCAGTGATGGGGGGGGCCTCACAGATACGCAGTATTTT. This codes for CASSDGGGLTDTQYF.

The chain has TRBV20-1 and TRBJ2-7; 12 bases agree with TRBD2. From germline, CDR1 is DFQATT and CDR2 SNEGSKA (reference sequence). With 5 bases clipped from V and 9 bases from J, the junction kept 2 bases outside the gene matches. The CDR3 sequence is 11 residues long. This CDR3 is CSALAGGRQYF. Written as DNA, the CDR3 is TGCAGTGCTCTAGCGGGGGGGAGGCAGTACTTC.

This chain joins TRBV7-8 and TRBJ2-7; 7 bases fit TRBD2. The germline V gene encodes CDR1 SGHVS and CDR2 FQNEAQ. V lost 3 bases, J lost 3 bases, and 5 bases stayed unmatched. This CDR3 region has 14 residues. The CDR3 here is CASSFGGSGYEQYF. DNA for the CDR3: TGTGCCAGCAGCTTCGGGGGGTCAGGCTACGAGCAGTACTTC.

The rearrangement joins TRBV6-6 to TRBJ1-2, with D possibly being TRBD1 (5 bases). CDR3 length: 15 residues. V lost 8 bases and J 7 bases, leaving 23 bases between the germline ends. Germline V gene data show CDR1 as MNHNY and CDR2 as SVGAGI (reference sequence). The CDR3 spells CASRQIRDSGSGYTF. Here the CDR3 DNA reads TGTGCCAGCCGACAGATTAGGGACTCGGGGAGTGGCTACACCTTC.

The chain links TRBV6-6 to TRBJ1-1, with D possibly TRBD1 on 6 matching bases. The CDR3 covers 14 residues. V dropped 7 bases and J dropped 6 bases, with 18 bases sitting between them. Germline V gene sequence: CDR1 MNHNY, CDR2 SVGAGI (reference sequence). CDR3 nucleotide sequence: TGTGCCAGCACCCACAGGGCAAAGCGGGCTGAAGCTTTCTTT. Amino acid sequence: CASTHRAKRAEAFF.

The chain is built from TRBV30 and TRBJ2-3; TRBD2 might be the D (6 bases). The germline V gene has CDR1 GTSNPN and CDR2 SVGIG (reference sequence). Trimming took 2 bases from V and 3 from J, leaving 12 bases between them. The CDR3 runs 14 residues. The CDR3 DNA reads as TGTGCCTGGAGTCCGGCTAGCGTTACAGATACGCAGTATTTT. The encoded protein is CAWSPASVTDTQYF.

The chain has TRBV12-5 and TRBJ2-3, with D maybe TRBD2 (6 bases). The CDR3 is 12 residues long. The ends were cut back, 7 bases at V and 10 bases at J, with 15 bases in the middle. Germline loops: CDR1 LGHNT, CDR2 FRNRAP. The CDR3 loop is CASATPPGAQYF. CDR3 DNA: TGTGCTAGTGCCACTCCTCCGGGGGCGCAGTATTTT. Based on the CDR3 plus reference TRBV12-5 and TRBJ2-3, the full variable domain is DARVTQTPRHKVTEMGQEVTMRCQPILGHNTVFWYRQTMMQGLELLAYFRNRAPLDDSGMPKDRFSAEMPDATLATLKIQPSEPRDSAVYFCASATPPGAQYFGPGTRLTVL.

There are a few counts of this clone. The chain joins TRBV5-1 to TRBJ2-7; the match to TRBD1 covers 7 bases. With V trimmed by 4 bases and J by 2 bases, 6 bases remained unmatched. This CDR3 region has 14 residues. From germline, CDR1 is SGHRS and CDR2 YFSETQ. The CDR3 is CASSKTGIAYEQYF. The CDR3 region has the DNA TGCGCCAGCAGCAAGACAGGGATCGCCTACGAGCAGTACTTC.

The chain recombines TRBV6-6 with TRBJ1-5; no firm D call. Trimming shortened V by 2 bases and J by 5 bases, and 10 bases separated the two germline ends. This CDR3 spans 14 amino acids. The germline gives CDR1 MNHNY, CDR2 SVGAGI (reference sequence). CDR3 DNA sequence: TGTGCCAGCAGTTACGATCCAGGATATCAGCCCCAGCATTTT. This translates into CASSYDPGYQPQHF.

The V gene is TRBV27, the J gene TRBJ1-1; D gene ambiguous. Germline loops: CDR1 MNHEY, CDR2 SMNVEV (reference sequence). This CDR3 is built from 14 residues. V lost 4 bases, J lost 0 bases, and 9 bases lay in between. CDR3 sequence (DNA): TGTGCCAGCAGTTCGCTCAGTCTGAACACTGAAGCTTTCTTT. This codes for CASSSLSLNTEAFF.

Details on this clone: This CDR3 is also generated by other DNA sequences in the sample. This chain uses TRBV7-3 with TRBJ2-3, with 7 bases aligning to TRBD1. CDR3 length equals 12 residues. From germline, CDR1 is SGHTA and CDR2 FQGTGA. J lost 6 bases, V lost 4 bases, and 1 base had no gene match. CDR3 coding DNA: TGTGCCAGCAGCTCACAGGGGGATACGCAGTATTTT. It codes for CASSSQGDTQYF.

This rearrangement joins TRBV18 to TRBJ1-2; TRBD1 matches at 8 bases. This CDR3 contains 13 residues. The junction had 6 bases not matched to a gene; V was cut back by 5 bases and J by 7 bases. The germline V gene has CDR1 KGHSH and CDR2 LQKENI. CDR3 region: CASSGQGIGGYTF. The CDR3 DNA is TGTGCCAGCTCAGGACAGGGTATTGGTGGCTACACCTTC.

This clone was detected a few times. V is TRBV11-1 and J is TRBJ2-7; 9 bases align to TRBD1. The germline V gene has CDR1 SGHAT and CDR2 FQDESV (reference sequence). J lost 6 bases, V lost 5 bases, and 11 bases had no gene match. The CDR3 extends over 15 amino acids. This CDR3 reads CASSLYGTGKVEQYF. CDR3 coding DNA: TGTGCCAGCAGCCTTTATGGGACAGGGAAGGTCGAGCAGTACTTC.

This clone was seen a single time. The junction differs from germline at one of its ends, possibly a read error. This rearrangement joins TRBV9 to TRBJ2-3; 10 positions match TRBD1. The CDR3 runs to 13 residues. In germline, CDR1 is SGDLS, CDR2 YYNGEE. The CDR3 loop reads CASSNSDRGRPTF. CDR3 coding DNA: TGTGCCAGCAGCAACAGCGACAGGGGGCGACCAACTTTT.

The chain combines TRBV5-5 with TRBJ1-2; D unresolved. The germline V gene has CDR1 SGHKS and CDR2 YYEKEE (reference sequence). This CDR3 has 12 residues. With 0 bases removed from V and 7 bases from J, the gap between germline ends came to 7 bases. Written as DNA, the CDR3 is TGTGCCAGCAGCTTGGGGTCGAGTGGCTACACCTTC. It encodes CASSLGSSGYTF.

A single count supports this clone. The V call is TRBV19, the J call TRBJ1-5; D gene uncertain. V was clipped by 8 bases and J by 3 bases, with 17 bases between them. CDR3 length: 15 residues. CDR1 is LNHDA, CDR2 SQIVND, per germline (reference sequence). CDR3 in DNA: TGTGCCAGTCAATATAGTATATCGGTCAATCAGCCCCAGCATTTT. Protein sequence: CASQYSISVNQPQHF.

The rearrangement links TRBV7-2 to TRBJ2-1; 7 bases are a match to TRBD2. V lost 5 bases, J lost 0 bases, and 7 bases stayed unmatched. The germline V gene encodes CDR1 SGHTA and CDR2 FQGNSA. This CDR3 has 16 residues. This chain's CDR3 is CASSRSAGASYNEQFF. CDR3 nucleotide sequence: TGTGCCAGCAGCCGTTCCGCGGGAGCCTCCTACAATGAGCAGTTCTTC.

In the case of this clone: A junction end diverges from the germline sequence, so it may reflect a read error. The chain joins TRBV7-8 to TRBJ1-5; 10 nucleotides align to TRBD1. This CDR3 has 17 residues. CDR1 and CDR2 from the germline V gene are SGHVS and FQNEAQ. The CDR3 coding sequence is TGTGCCAGCAGCGTAGCAACCGGGACAGGGGTGGGTCAGCCCCAGCATTTT. Amino acid sequence: CASSVATGTGVGQPQHF.

V gene TRBV7-9 combines with J gene TRBJ1-1; perhaps TRBD1 as D (6 bases). CDR1 and CDR2 (germline): SEHNR, FQNEAQ (reference sequence). The CDR3 spans 13 residues. Trimming left V 0 bases short and J 4 bases short, with 6 bases between. The DNA for the CDR3 is TGTGCCAGCAGCTTAGCCAGGGGCACTGAAGCTTTCTTT. Encoded protein: CASSLARGTEAFF. Using reference TRBV7-9 and TRBJ1-1 for the parts outside the CDR3, the full variable domain is DTGVSQNPRHKITKRGQNVTFRCDPISEHNRLYWYRQTLGQGPEFLTYFQNEAQLEKSRLLSDRFSAERPKGSFSTLEIQRTEQGDSAMYLCASSLARGTEAFFGQGTRLTVV.

The J gene is TRBJ1-1, the V gene TRBV5-1; D uncertain. From germline, CDR1 is SGHRS and CDR2 YFSETQ. The CDR3 runs to 15 residues. Trimming left V 0 bases short and J 4 bases short, with 13 bases between. The CDR3 is CASSLVASLGTEAFF. The CDR3 bases are TGCGCCAGCAGCTTGGTGGCTAGTTTGGGCACTGAAGCTTTCTTT.

V and J are TRBV6-6 and TRBJ1-2, with D possibly TRBD1 on 6 matching bases. Germline CDR1 MNHNY, CDR2 SVGAGI (reference sequence). V lost 6 bases and J lost 8, with 16 bases in between. The CDR3 is made up of 13 amino acids. The CDR3 sequence is CASSLSGAEGYTF. The CDR3 DNA follows: TGTGCCAGCAGCCTATCAGGGGCGGAGGGCTACACCTTC.

Regarding this clone: Additional DNA sequences in this sample encode the identical CDR3. This sequence joins TRBV29-1 and TRBJ1-2; possible D gene TRBD1, 5 bases. The CDR3 runs to 10 residues. Trimming shortened V by 2 bases and J by 7 bases, and 5 bases separated the two germline ends. CDR1 is SQVTM and CDR2 is ANQGSEA in the germline V gene. The CDR3 DNA reads TGCAGCGTTGAAAGGGGTGGCTACACCTTC. This codes for CSVERGGYTF.

This CDR3 is CASRGLGSPLHF. As DNA, the CDR3 is TGTGCCAGTAGAGGGTTGGGTTCACCCCTCCACTTT. This chain connects TRBV19 to TRBJ1-6; unclear D gene. V was clipped by 6 bases and J by 9 bases, with 9 bases between them. CDR1 and CDR2 from the germline V gene are LNHDA and SQIVND (reference sequence). The CDR3 loop spans 12 amino acids.